Listed here is a single T cell receptor beta chain. The data originate from a study of blood T cells in healthy people across ages. From germline, CDR1 is SGHRS and CDR2 YFSETQ. This CDR3 is 16 amino acids long. The second PCR ran roughly 6 to 12 cycles with a sample-barcoded 5' primer and J-beta primers. TCRdb re-called the 5' RACE reads through MiXCR, storing one row per CDR3 protein. The sample contains around 1,000,000 distinct CDR3 sequences, less than 25% of which appear only once. These same data were also listed under a study on T cells of mothers and their children.

The clonotype comes from a girl aged 2 to 9 in good health. The chain carries TRBV5-1 and TRBJ2-5; no clear D. The closer fit of TRBJ2-1 to the DNA end suggests the J call may be wrong. Sequenced: blood. DNA of the CDR3: TGCGCCAGCAGCTTGGGTGGGAACGGAGTGAACAATGAGCAGTTCTTC. It is translated as CASSLGGNGVNNEQFF.